One sample yielded the 28 T cell receptor beta chains listed below, sequenced in a study of response to subunit inactivated influenza vaccine. From the RT-PCR reads, TCRdb called clonotypes with MiXCR, one entry per CDR3 protein. This table holds 450,000 to 500,000 distinct CDR3 sequences, 10% to 11% found once. The source was PBMCs from blood, collected roughly 48 days after vaccination. These receptors all stem from a man aged 50-59 years who received an inactivated influenza vaccine.

DNA of the CDR3: TGTGCCAGCAGCTTTGCACCTTATAGCAATCAGCCCCAGCATTTT. Its translation: CASSFAPYSNQPQHF. The rearrangement uses TRBV7-2 and TRBJ1-5; no definite D call. Germline-derived CDR1 and CDR2 are SGHTA and FQGNSA. Trimming cost V 3 bases and J 0 bases, with 9 bases left between them. The CDR3 consists of 15 residues.

The chain has TRBV6-4 and TRBJ1-5; D is possibly TRBD1 (5 bases). CDR3 length: 19 residues. V gave up 6 bases and J gave up 3 bases, with 27 bases separating them. Germline CDR1 reads MRHNA; CDR2 reads SNTAGT. CDR3: CASSHGTTYGEVNNQPQHF. In DNA form, the CDR3 reads TGTGCCAGCAGCCACGGGACGACTTACGGGGAGGTGAACAATCAGCCCCAGCATTTT.

V and J are TRBV6-5 and TRBJ1-5, with D unresolved. This CDR3 has 13 amino acids. CDR1 and CDR2 from the germline V gene are MNHEY and SVGAGI. Trimming cost V 5 bases and J 1 base, with 6 bases left between them. The CDR3 DNA follows: TGTGCCAGCAGTCCCCGAAGCAATCAGCCCCAGCATTTT. Translation: CASSPRSNQPQHF.

The V and J genes are TRBV12-3 or TRBV12-4 and TRBJ2-2, with TRBD2 as a possible D gene (6 bases). V was clipped by 10 bases and J by 1 base, with 16 bases between them. This CDR3 has 15 residues. The chain's CDR3 is CATLGGAVNTGELFF. In nucleotides, the CDR3 is TGTGCCACCCTCGGAGGGGCGGTGAACACCGGGGAGCTGTTTTTT.

The chain employs TRBV29-1 and TRBJ2-5; no clear D gene. V was clipped by 2 bases and J by 0 bases, with 7 bases between them. Per germline, CDR1 SQVTM and CDR2 ANQGSEA. This CDR3 comprises 13 residues. CDR3: CSVERTYQETQYF. CDR3 coding DNA: TGCAGCGTTGAAAGGACGTACCAAGAGACCCAGTACTTC.

This clonotype has more than one count but fewer than ten. The chain is built from TRBV10-3 and TRBJ2-7; D unresolved. The CDR3 covers 15 residues. Germline assignment: CDR1 ENHRY and CDR2 SYGVKD. Trimming left V 0 bases short and J 4 bases short, with 13 bases between. The CDR3 region is CAISESIRVGYEQYF. CDR3 DNA sequence: TGTGCCATCAGTGAGTCGATACGGGTAGGGTACGAGCAGTACTTC.

This clonotype was seen only a few times. The chain has TRBV5-1 and TRBJ1-1; a possible D gene is TRBD1 (5 bases). The CDR3 sequence is 17 residues long. Germline CDR1 and CDR2: SGHRS and YFSETQ. The germline V and J ends were trimmed by 6 bases and 2 bases, with 23 bases remaining between them. CDR3 region: CASKGTGSVSTNTEAFF. CDR3 sequence (DNA): TGCGCCAGCAAGGGGACGGGAAGTGTCAGTACAAACACTGAAGCTTTCTTT.

This clonotype has just a few counts. The rearrangement links TRBV7-9 to TRBJ2-5; D unresolved. The CDR3 has 14 amino acids. Germline-derived CDR1 and CDR2 are SEHNR and FQNEAQ (reference sequence). The V end was cut by 2 bases, the J end by 2 bases, with 9 bases between. The CDR3 sequence: CASSLMWEQETQYF. For the CDR3, the DNA is TGTGCCAGCAGCTTAATGTGGGAACAAGAGACCCAGTACTTC.

The genes are TRBV9 and TRBJ2-1, with D tentatively TRBD2 (6 bases). V was shortened by 0 bases and J by 7 bases, with 11 bases between the two germline ends. CDR1 and CDR2 from the germline V gene are SGDLS and YYNGEE. The CDR3 consists of 14 residues. The CDR3 region is CASSVGVLANEQFF. CDR3 nucleotides: TGTGCCAGCAGCGTAGGCGTACTAGCTAATGAGCAGTTCTTC.

The chain links TRBV5-1 to TRBJ2-5, with 10 bases identical to TRBD1. The CDR3 is 16 residues long. The V and J ends lost 4 bases and 3 bases, in that order; junction bases with no gene match: 9. Germline loops: CDR1 SGHRS, CDR2 YFSETQ. The CDR3 reads CASSRAGQGTEETQYF. The CDR3 nucleotides read TGCGCCAGCAGCCGAGCGGGACAGGGGACGGAAGAGACCCAGTACTTC.

This sequence joins TRBV5-1 and TRBJ2-7; perhaps TRBD1 as D (6 bases). With 1 base removed from V and 7 bases from J, the gap between germline ends came to 18 bases. The CDR3 loop spans 15 amino acids. CDR1 is SGHRS, CDR2 YFSETQ, per germline. CDR3 bases: TGCGCCAGCAGCTTGCCGACCGGTGGGGGCGGGGAGCAGTACTTC. It encodes CASSLPTGGGGEQYF. The full variable domain, in which reference TRBV5-1 and TRBJ2-7 provide the parts outside the CDR3, is KAGVTQTPRYLIKTRGQQVTLSCSPISGHRSVSWYQQTPGQGLQFLFEYFSETQRNKGNFPGRFSGRQFSNSRSEMNVSTLELGDSALYLCASSLPTGGGGEQYFGPGTRLTVT.

In its sample, this clonotype was seen a few times. The V gene is TRBV7-2, the J gene TRBJ2-3; D unclear. With 4 bases removed from V and 6 bases from J, the gap between germline ends came to 8 bases. The CDR3 contains 12 residues. Germline CDR1 SGHTA, CDR2 FQGNSA. The CDR3 nucleotides are TGTGCCAGCAGCTCCCGACTGGATACGCAGTATTTT. Protein product: CASSSRLDTQYF.

The CDR3 sequence: CATSRLRTPGDEQFF. For the CDR3, the DNA is TGTGCCACCAGCAGATTAAGAACCCCAGGGGATGAGCAGTTCTTC. This chain uses TRBV15 with TRBJ2-1, with D perhaps matching TRBD1 (6 bases). The V gene's germline CDR1 is LNHNV and CDR2 YYDKDF (reference sequence). Trimming took 2 bases from V and 8 from J, leaving 16 bases between them. The CDR3 loop spans 15 amino acids.

The chain has TRBV7-2 and TRBJ2-1; weak D call: TRBD1 (6 bases). With 2 bases removed from V and 6 bases from J, the gap between germline ends came to 11 bases. The CDR3 spans 14 residues. CDR1 is SGHTA, CDR2 FQGNSA, per germline. CDR3 in DNA: TGTGCCAGCAGCTTATTTAAAGGGGGCAATGAGCAGTTCTTC. Translation: CASSLFKGGNEQFF.

A few counts support this clonotype. The chain carries TRBV12-3 or TRBV12-4 and TRBJ2-6; 10 positions match TRBD1. Trimming cost V 9 bases and J 1 base; bases outside gene matches: 18. CDR3 length equals 20 residues. CDR3 bases: TGTGCCAGGAAGACAGGGGGCAGGGCCATTCCGTTATCTGGGGCCAACGTCCTGACTTTC. Translating gives CARKTGGRAIPLSGANVLTF.

This clonotype has a handful of counts. V and J are TRBV12-3 or TRBV12-4 and TRBJ1-4; D might be TRBD1 (5 bases). Trimming removed 6 bases at V and 0 bases at J, with 11 bases between. CDR3 length: 15 residues. The CDR3 DNA reads TGTGCCAGCAGATCTCCGACAGCAACTAATGAAAAACTGTTTTTT. This gives the protein CASRSPTATNEKLFF.

This clonotype was seen ten or more times. The chain joins TRBV29-1 to TRBJ2-7; D uncertain. The CDR3 totals 13 residues. Trimming removed 3 bases from V and 0 bases from J, with 9 bases in between. The germline gives CDR1 SQVTM, CDR2 ANQGSEA. The CDR3 region is CSVESPISYEQYF. Written as DNA, the CDR3 is TGCAGCGTTGAGTCTCCCATCTCCTACGAGCAGTACTTC.

This clonotype was detected ten times or more. The gene calls are TRBV7-2 and TRBJ2-2; TRBD1 matches 8 bases. This CDR3 region has 15 residues. V trimming: 1 base; J trimming: 4 bases; junction bases outside the gene matches: 2. CDR1 is SGHTA and CDR2 is FQGNSA in the germline V gene. CDR3: CASSLGGTGTGELFF. For the CDR3, the DNA is TGTGCCAGCAGCTTAGGTGGGACAGGCACCGGGGAGCTGTTTTTT.

This clonotype was detected ten times or more. The chain carries TRBV7-2 and TRBJ1-4, with 9 positions matching TRBD1. V lost 4 bases, J lost 8 bases, and 5 bases stayed unmatched. Germline CDR1 SGHTA, CDR2 FQGNSA. The CDR3 length is 14 residues. The CDR3 bases are TGTGCCAGCAGCTCCAGGACAGGGGACGAAAAACTGTTTTTT. This encodes CASSSRTGDEKLFF.

V and J are TRBV14 and TRBJ1-1; D is perhaps TRBD1 (5 bases). The germline gives CDR1 SGHDN, CDR2 FVKESK. This CDR3 comprises 14 residues. V was cut by 3 bases and J by 1 base, with 9 bases left in between. The CDR3 is CASSHQGWNTEAFF. In DNA, the CDR3 is TGTGCCAGCAGCCACCAGGGCTGGAACACTGAAGCTTTCTTT.

V gene TRBV19 combines with J gene TRBJ2-3; D not resolved. The CDR3 is 15 amino acids. The germline V gene has CDR1 LNHDA and CDR2 SQIVND (reference sequence). V was cut by 4 bases and J by 0 bases, with 11 bases left in between. The DNA of the CDR3 is TGTGCCAGTAGTAATGGTCAGACTAGCACAGATACGCAGTATTTT. Its protein is CASSNGQTSTDTQYF.

This rearrangement joins TRBV4-1 to TRBJ1-1; D might be TRBD1 (6 bases). Trimming took off 3 bases at V and 7 bases at J, with 24 bases between the two ends. The CDR3 covers 17 residues. Germline V lookup: CDR1 MGHRA, CDR2 YSYEKL. The CDR3 loop is CASSQDPDRSRGIEAFF. The CDR3 DNA reads TGCGCCAGCAGCCAGGACCCCGACAGGTCTCGGGGGATTGAAGCTTTCTTT.

This clonotype has more than one count but fewer than ten. V and J are TRBV6-2 or TRBV6-3 and TRBJ2-7; D unclear. In germline, CDR1 is MNHEY, CDR2 SVGEGT. The CDR3 has 12 residues. V was pared by 2 bases and J by 3 bases, with 5 bases between. CDR3 coding DNA: TGTGCCAGCAGTTACCCCTTCTACGAGCAGTACTTC. Amino acids: CASSYPFYEQYF.

This clonotype has a handful of counts. The genes are TRBV5-1 and TRBJ1-2, with D unclear. Per germline, CDR1 SGHRS and CDR2 YFSETQ. V lost 4 bases and J lost 7, with 20 bases in between. There are 15 residues in the CDR3. The CDR3 DNA sequence: TGCGCCAGCAGCGCGTGGAGGGATTCGGTTGCTGGCTACACCTTC. Translated, it gives CASSAWRDSVAGYTF. The full variable domain, completed using reference TRBV5-1 and TRBJ1-2, is KAGVTQTPRYLIKTRGQQVTLSCSPISGHRSVSWYQQTPGQGLQFLFEYFSETQRNKGNFPGRFSGRQFSNSRSEMNVSTLELGDSALYLCASSAWRDSVAGYTFGSGTRLTVV.

The sample holds a few counts of this clonotype. The rearrangement links TRBV28 to TRBJ2-2; unclear D gene. The CDR3 is 15 residues long. Trimming removed 2 bases from V and 1 base from J, with 8 bases in between. Germline V gene data show CDR1 as MDHEN and CDR2 as SYDVKM. The CDR3 region has the DNA TGTGCCAGCAGTTTAGGTCGCAGGAACACCGGGGAGCTGTTTTTT. Its protein product is CASSLGRRNTGELFF.

This clonotype was counted many times. The V call is TRBV12-3 or TRBV12-4, the J call TRBJ2-1, with 8 nucleotides matching TRBD1. The junction had 12 bases not matched to a gene; V was cut back by 5 bases and J by 9 bases. The CDR3 length is 15 residues. The CDR3 coding sequence is TGTGCCAGCAGTCCCAGGACAGGGATTTCGGGTGAGCAGTTCTTC. Translating gives CASSPRTGISGEQFF.

This clonotype was detected ten times or more. This chain uses TRBV20-1 with TRBJ1-6; 9 nucleotides agree with TRBD1. CDR3 length: 14 residues. V shed 3 bases, J shed 7 bases, and the junction held 4 bases outside the gene matches. Per the germline V gene, CDR1 is DFQATT and CDR2 is SNEGSKA (reference sequence). The CDR3 nucleotides read TGCAGTGCTAGTCGGGGACAGGGAAATTCACCCCTCCACTTT. It codes for CSASRGQGNSPLHF.

At least ten counts were recorded for this clonotype. The rearrangement links TRBV20-1 to TRBJ2-5; TRBD2 agrees at 7 bases. J lost 1 base, V lost 5 bases, and 7 bases had no gene match. The CDR3 is 14 amino acids. Germline CDR1 reads DFQATT; CDR2 reads SNEGSKA (reference sequence). CDR3 protein: CSALGLDSQETQYF. The CDR3 region has the DNA TGCAGTGCTCTAGGACTAGATAGCCAAGAGACCCAGTACTTC.